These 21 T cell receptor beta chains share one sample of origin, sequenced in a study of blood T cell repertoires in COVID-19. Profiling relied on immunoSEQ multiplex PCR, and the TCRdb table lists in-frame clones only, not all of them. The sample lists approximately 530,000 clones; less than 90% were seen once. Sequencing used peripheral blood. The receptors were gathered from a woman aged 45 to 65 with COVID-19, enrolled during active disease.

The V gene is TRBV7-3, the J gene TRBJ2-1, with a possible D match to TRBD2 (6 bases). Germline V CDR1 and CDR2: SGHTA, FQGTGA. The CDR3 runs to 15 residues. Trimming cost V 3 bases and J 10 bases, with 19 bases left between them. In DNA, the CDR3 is TGTGCCAGCAGCTTCCTGGCGGGGCGTAGCGTCGAGCAGTTCTTC. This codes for CASSFLAGRSVEQFF.

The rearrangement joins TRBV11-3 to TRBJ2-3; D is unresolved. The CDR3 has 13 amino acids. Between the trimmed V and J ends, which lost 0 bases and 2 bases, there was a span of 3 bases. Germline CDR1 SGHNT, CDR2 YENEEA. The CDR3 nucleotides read TGTGCCAGCAGCTTAGATCTCACAGATACGCAGTATTTT. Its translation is CASSLDLTDTQYF.

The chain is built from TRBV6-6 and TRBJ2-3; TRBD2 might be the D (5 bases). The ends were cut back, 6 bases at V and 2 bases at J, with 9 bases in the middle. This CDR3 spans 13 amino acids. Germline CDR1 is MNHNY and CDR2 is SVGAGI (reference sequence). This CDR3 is CASREGSTDTQYF. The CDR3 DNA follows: TGTGCCAGCAGAGAGGGTTCCACAGATACGCAGTATTTT.

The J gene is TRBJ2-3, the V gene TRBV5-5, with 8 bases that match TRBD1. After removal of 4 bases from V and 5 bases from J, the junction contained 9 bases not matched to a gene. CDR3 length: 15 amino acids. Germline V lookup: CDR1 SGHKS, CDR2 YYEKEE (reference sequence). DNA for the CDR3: TGTGCCAGCAGCCAGACAGGGGAACTGGGAGATACGCAGTATTTT. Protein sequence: CASSQTGELGDTQYF.

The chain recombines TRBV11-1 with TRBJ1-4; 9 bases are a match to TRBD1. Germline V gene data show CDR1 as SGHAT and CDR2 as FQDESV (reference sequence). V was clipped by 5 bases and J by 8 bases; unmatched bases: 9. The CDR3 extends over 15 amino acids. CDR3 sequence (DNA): TGTGCCAGCAGCCGTGGACAGGGGAAAGGAGAAAAACTGTTTTTT. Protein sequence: CASSRGQGKGEKLFF.

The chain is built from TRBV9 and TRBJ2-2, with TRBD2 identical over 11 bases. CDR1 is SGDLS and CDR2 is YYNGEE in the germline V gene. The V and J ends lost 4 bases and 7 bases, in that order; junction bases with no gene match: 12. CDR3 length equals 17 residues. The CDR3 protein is CASSPDGSGGANGELFF. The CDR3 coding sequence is TGTGCCAGCAGCCCAGACGGTAGCGGGGGGGCAAACGGGGAGCTGTTTTTT.

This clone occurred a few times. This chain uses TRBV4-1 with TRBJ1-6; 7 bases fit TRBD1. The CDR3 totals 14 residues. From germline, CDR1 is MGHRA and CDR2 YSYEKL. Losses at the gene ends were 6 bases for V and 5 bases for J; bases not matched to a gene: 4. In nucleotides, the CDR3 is TGCGCCAGCAGGTCCGGGACAGATAATTCACCCCTCCACTTT. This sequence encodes CASRSGTDNSPLHF.

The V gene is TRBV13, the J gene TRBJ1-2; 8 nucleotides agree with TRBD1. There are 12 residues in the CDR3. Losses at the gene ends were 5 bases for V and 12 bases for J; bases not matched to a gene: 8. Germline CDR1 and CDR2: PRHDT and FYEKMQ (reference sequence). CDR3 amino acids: CASSHRTGPHTF. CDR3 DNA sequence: TGTGCCAGCAGCCATAGGACAGGGCCGCACACCTTC.

CDR3 region: CASSRLAGQTNTGELFF. CDR3 nucleotide sequence: TGTGCCAGCAGCCGGCTCGCGGGACAGACGAACACCGGGGAGCTGTTTTTT. V usage is TRBV11-2 and J usage is TRBJ2-2, with D perhaps TRBD1 (7 bases). The CDR3 spans 17 residues. The V end was cut by 5 bases, the J end by 0 bases, with 16 bases between. Germline values: CDR1 SGHAT, CDR2 FQNNGV.

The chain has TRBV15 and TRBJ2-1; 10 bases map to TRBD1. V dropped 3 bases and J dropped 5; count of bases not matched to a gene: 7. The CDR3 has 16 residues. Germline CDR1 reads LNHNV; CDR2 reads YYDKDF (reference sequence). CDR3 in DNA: TGTGCCACCAGCAGCTGGGACAGGGGTTCGAACAATGAGCAGTTCTTC. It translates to CATSSWDRGSNNEQFF.

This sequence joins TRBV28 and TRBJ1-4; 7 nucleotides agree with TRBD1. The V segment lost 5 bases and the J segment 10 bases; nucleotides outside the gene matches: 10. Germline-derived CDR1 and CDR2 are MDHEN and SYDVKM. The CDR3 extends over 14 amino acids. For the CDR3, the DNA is TGTGCCAGCAGTATCGACAGGGCAGCGGTAAAACTGTTTTTT. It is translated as CASSIDRAAVKLFF.

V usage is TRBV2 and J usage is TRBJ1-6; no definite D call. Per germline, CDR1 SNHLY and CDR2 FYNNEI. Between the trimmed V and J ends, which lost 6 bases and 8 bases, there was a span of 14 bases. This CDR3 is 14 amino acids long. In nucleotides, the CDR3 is TGTGCCAGCAGCTTTACGGCGGGTGATTCACCCCTCCACTTT. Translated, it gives CASSFTAGDSPLHF. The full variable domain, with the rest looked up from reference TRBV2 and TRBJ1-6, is EPEVTQTPSHQVTQMGQEVILRCVPISNHLYFYWYRQILGQKVEFLVSFYNNEISEKSEIFDDQFSVERPDGSNFTLKIRSTKLEDSAMYFCASSFTAGDSPLHFGNGTRLTVT.

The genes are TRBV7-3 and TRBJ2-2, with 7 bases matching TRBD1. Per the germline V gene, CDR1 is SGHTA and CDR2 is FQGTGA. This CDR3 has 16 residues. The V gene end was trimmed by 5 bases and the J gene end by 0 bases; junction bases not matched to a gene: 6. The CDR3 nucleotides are TGTGCCAGCAGCCGAGGGGGCAACGCGAACACCGGGGAGCTGTTTTTT. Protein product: CASSRGGNANTGELFF.

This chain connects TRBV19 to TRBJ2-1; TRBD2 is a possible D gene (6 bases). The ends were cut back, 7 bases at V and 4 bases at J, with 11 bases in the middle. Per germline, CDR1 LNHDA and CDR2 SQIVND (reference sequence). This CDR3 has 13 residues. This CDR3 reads CASMQRAYNEQFF. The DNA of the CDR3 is TGTGCCAGTATGCAGCGGGCGTACAATGAGCAGTTCTTC.

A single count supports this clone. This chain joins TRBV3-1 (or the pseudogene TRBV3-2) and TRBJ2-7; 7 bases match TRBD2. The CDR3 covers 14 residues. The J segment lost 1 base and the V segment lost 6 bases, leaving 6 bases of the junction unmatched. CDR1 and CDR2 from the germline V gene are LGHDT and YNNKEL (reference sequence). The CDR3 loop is CASSSRGVSYEQYF. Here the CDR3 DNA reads TGTGCCAGCAGTTCCCGGGGGGTATCCTACGAGCAGTACTTC.

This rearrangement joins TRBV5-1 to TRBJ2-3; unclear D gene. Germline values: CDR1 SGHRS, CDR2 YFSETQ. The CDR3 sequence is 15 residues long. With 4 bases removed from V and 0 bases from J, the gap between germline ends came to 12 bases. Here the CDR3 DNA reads TGCGCCAGCAGCGCGACTCTCTTGAGCACAGATACGCAGTATTTT. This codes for CASSATLLSTDTQYF.

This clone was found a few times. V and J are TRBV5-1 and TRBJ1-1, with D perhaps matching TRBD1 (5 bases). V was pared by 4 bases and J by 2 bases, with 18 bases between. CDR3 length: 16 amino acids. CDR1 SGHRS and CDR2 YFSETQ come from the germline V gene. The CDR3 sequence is CASSVPSGTLNTEAFF. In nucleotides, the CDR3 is TGCGCCAGCAGCGTCCCGTCCGGGACTTTAAACACTGAAGCTTTCTTT.

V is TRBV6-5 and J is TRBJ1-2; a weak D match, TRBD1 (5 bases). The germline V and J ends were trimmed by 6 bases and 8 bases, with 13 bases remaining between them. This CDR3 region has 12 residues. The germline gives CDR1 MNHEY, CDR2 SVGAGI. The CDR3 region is CASSRGGEGYTF. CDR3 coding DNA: TGTGCCAGCAGCCGGGGAGGGGAGGGCTACACCTTC.

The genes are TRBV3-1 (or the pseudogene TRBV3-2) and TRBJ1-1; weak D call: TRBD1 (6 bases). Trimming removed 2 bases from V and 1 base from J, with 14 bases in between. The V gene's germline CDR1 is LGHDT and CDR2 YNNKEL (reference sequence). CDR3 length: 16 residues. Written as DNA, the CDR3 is TGTGCCAGCAGCCAATTTACAGGGTCGGGGAACACTGAAGCTTTCTTT. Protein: CASSQFTGSGNTEAFF.

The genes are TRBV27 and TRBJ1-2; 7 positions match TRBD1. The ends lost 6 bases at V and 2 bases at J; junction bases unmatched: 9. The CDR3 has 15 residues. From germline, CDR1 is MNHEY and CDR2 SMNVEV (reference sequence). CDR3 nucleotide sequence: TGTGCCAGCAGCTACGACAGGGTTAAGAACTATGGCTACACCTTC. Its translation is CASSYDRVKNYGYTF.

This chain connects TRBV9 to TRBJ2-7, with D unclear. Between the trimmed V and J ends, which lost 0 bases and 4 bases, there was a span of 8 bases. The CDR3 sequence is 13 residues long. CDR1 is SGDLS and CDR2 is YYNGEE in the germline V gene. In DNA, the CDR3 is TGTGCCAGCAGCGTAGAGACGGAGTACGAGCAGTACTTC. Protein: CASSVETEYEQYF.